This TCR beta chain derives from a study of T-cell reconstitution after alpha-beta-depleted transplantation in children. Findings and caveats of the study: In some patients, recipient T cells and intrathymic progenitors surviving conditioning explained high day-60 diversity. A year post-transplant, T-cell counts and diversity derived mostly from newly produced T cells. Reportedly, alpha-beta T cells present about two months post-transplant originated from several hundred expanded clones of graft origin.

Unique molecular identifiers featured in how the TCRbeta library was prepared. TCRdb recomputed calls from the PCR reads with MiXCR, one row per CDR3 protein. The sample has over 100,000 distinct CDR3 sequences, around 7% seen once; the top ten hold around 15%. This clonotype has a count of ten or more. Its antigen is undetermined. The V segment lost 0 bases and the J segment 0 bases; nucleotides outside the gene matches: 2. The germline CDR1 and CDR2 sequences are MNHNS and SASEGT. This CDR3 is built from 16 residues. This sample comprised PBMCs, obtained before TCRalphabeta/CD19-depleted stem cell transplant. This receptor was obtained from a boy aged 2 to 10 with acute lymphoblastic leukemia, due to receive a stem cell transplant. The chain carries TRBV6-1 and TRBJ2-1; 7 nucleotides match TRBD2. In DNA, the CDR3 is TGTGCCAGCAGTGAAGCGGGAGGGAGCTCCTACAATGAGCAGTTCTTC. Its protein product is CASSEAGGSSYNEQFF.